The entry that follows covers one T cell receptor (beta chain) sequence. This sample was taken from a study of T cell repertoires in cytomegalovirus infection. TCRdb reprocessed the reads with MiXCR, giving one entry per CDR3 protein. This sample has 200,000 to 300,000 distinct CDR3 sequences, with approximately 9% found just once. The germline gives CDR1 KGHSH, CDR2 LQKENI. J gave up 6 bases and V 6 bases, and 6 bases lay outside the gene matches. This CDR3 is 14 amino acids long. The sequenced material came from PBMCs. The sequence was collected from a human donor in good health (CMV status not recorded). Some clones in this sample may be carry-over from other donors' samples. This sequence joins TRBV18 and TRBJ2-7; 12 bases map to TRBD1. CDR3 sequence: CASSKRDRGPEQYF. DNA for the CDR3: TGTGCCAGCTCCAAGAGGGACAGGGGGCCCGAGCAGTACTTC.